This TCR beta chain was observed in a study of blood T cells in healthy people across ages. With a J-beta primer mix and a sample-barcoded 5' primer, a second PCR ran 7 to 11 cycles. Each cDNA molecule, via a template-switch adaptor with 12 random nucleotides, was tagged. TCRdb recomputed calls from the 5' RACE reads with MiXCR, one row per CDR3 protein. There are roughly 700,000 distinct CDR3 sequences in the sample; 32% occur only once, and 15% to 19% lies in the top ten. This CDR3 is 17 amino acids long. The V and J ends lost 7 bases and 5 bases respectively, with 26 bases between them. Germline-derived CDR1 and CDR2 are MNHNY and SVGAGI (reference sequence). This clonotype was seen many times.

The chain is built from TRBV6-6 and TRBJ1-2; unclear D gene. The sequenced sample consisted of blood. The clonotype was recovered from a woman at least 80 years old in good health. The CDR3 DNA reads TGTGCCAGCACCCCCATGGAGCAGGCAGCCAGAGTATATGGCTACACCTTC. Residues: CASTPMEQAARVYGYTF.